This is a list of T cell receptor beta chains from one sample in a study of blood T cell repertoires in COVID-19. Produced via immunoSEQ multiplex PCR; TCRdb's table is partial and in-frame only. The sample records 180,000 or so clones, approximately 90% being singletons. The sample taken for sequencing was peripheral blood. These TCRs come from a woman aged 45-59 years with acute or convalescent COVID-19. Each CDR3 is given with its conserved first and last residue. Each record gives: J gene, V gene, CDR3 protein.

J: TRBJ2-1; V: TRBV20-1; CDR3: CSATSRDEQFF
J: TRBJ2-3; V: TRBV19; CDR3: CASGVVETDTQYF
J: TRBJ2-1; V: TRBV30; CDR3: CAWSVLGGGEQFF
J: TRBJ1-2; V: TRBV7-8; CDR3: CASSLRAGLNYGYTF
J: TRBJ1-2; V: TRBV5-1; CDR3: CASSLETGPYGYTF
J: TRBJ2-4; V: TRBV25-1; CDR3: CASTSGGDPKNIQYF
J: TRBJ1-1; V: TRBV18; CDR3: CASSPLAQENTEAFF
J: TRBJ1-3; V: TRBV7-8; CDR3: CASSPGGGENTIYF
J: TRBJ2-7; V: TRBV18; CDR3: CASSPREGYEQYF
J: TRBJ2-1; V: TRBV24-1; CDR3: CATSDSGGRANEQFF
J: TRBJ1-1; V: TRBV5-8; CDR3: CASSLGRRGNTEAFF
J: TRBJ1-2; V: TRBV29-1; CDR3: CSVRQGSYGYTF
J: TRBJ2-7; V: TRBV7-9; CDR3: CASSSLGQGVFGVYEQYF
J: TRBJ1-1; V: TRBV19; CDR3: CASVRDRVNTEAFF
J: TRBJ1-5; V: TRBV19; CDR3: CASSITGLGQPQHF
J: TRBJ1-2; V: TRBV9; CDR3: CASSATGHYGYTF
J: TRBJ1-1; V: TRBV27; CDR3: CASSDRALNTEAFF
J: TRBJ2-7; V: TRBV11-3; CDR3: CASSSPDSWQYF
J: TRBJ1-2; V: TRBV7-2; CDR3: CASSLVGGDAYGYTF
J: TRBJ2-5; V: TRBV6-2/TRBV6-3; CDR3: CASSYGFGLAGEETQYF
J: TRBJ1-1; V: TRBV7-8; CDR3: CASSLREGDTEAFF
J: TRBJ1-3; V: TRBV5-6; CDR3: CASSSSDRLGNTIYF
J: TRBJ2-7; V: TRBV18; CDR3: CASSPYAETGRGSRLYEQYF
J: TRBJ1-6; V: TRBV7-9; CDR3: CASSFQNSPLHF
J: TRBJ1-1; V: TRBV3-1/TRBV3-2; CDR3: CASSRTVNTEAFF
J: TRBJ2-7; V: TRBV7-2; CDR3: CASSRTGTGESYEQYF
J: TRBJ1-1; V: TRBV29-1; CDR3: CSAFRGRGEAFF
J: TRBJ1-2; V: TRBV27; CDR3: CASSASGRNGGYTF
J: TRBJ1-2; V: TRBV4-3; CDR3: CASSQVAGRESYTF
J: TRBJ1-1; V: TRBV9; CDR3: CASSVEGQGGTEAFF
J: TRBJ2-5; V: TRBV6-2/TRBV6-3; CDR3: CASSYRETQYF
J: TRBJ1-2; V: TRBV2; CDR3: CASRPEEEYGYTF
J: TRBJ1-2; V: TRBV18; CDR3: CASSSDRGYGYTF
J: TRBJ1-2; V: TRBV2; CDR3: CATQGRERYGYTF
J: TRBJ2-7; V: TRBV15; CDR3: CATSRDPGQAYEQYF
J: TRBJ1-5; V: TRBV5-1; CDR3: CASSSSGDNQPQHF
J: TRBJ2-6; V: TRBV18; CDR3: CASSPRTATLSGANVLTF
J: TRBJ2-7; V: TRBV7-2; CDR3: CASSLASVYEQYF
J: TRBJ1-2; V: TRBV11-3; CDR3: CASSLRGAASGYTF
J: TRBJ1-4; V: TRBV10-3; CDR3: CAIRKGTGETSNEKLFF